Presented here are 8 T cell receptor beta chains from one specimen sequenced in a study of blood T cell repertoires in COVID-19. Some clones are missing from TCRdb's copy, which holds only in-frame ones; the method was immunoSEQ multiplex PCR. The sample includes over 100,000 clones, roughly 75% seen only once; the top ten take about a sixth. What was sequenced was peripheral blood. The source is a man aged 60 to 75 with active or convalescent COVID-19.

This chain uses TRBV19 with TRBJ2-7, with 8 bases lining up with TRBD1. Trimming cost V 5 bases and J 4 bases; bases outside gene matches: 10. Per the germline V gene, CDR1 is LNHDA and CDR2 is SQIVND (reference sequence). CDR3 size: 15 residues. The CDR3 loop reads CASSAPGRGLYEQYF. The CDR3 nucleotides read TGTGCCAGTAGTGCCCCCGGCAGGGGGCTTTACGAGCAGTACTTC.

V gene TRBV7-3 combines with J gene TRBJ2-5; possibly TRBD1 for D (6 bases). CDR1 and CDR2 from the germline V gene are SGHTA and FQGTGA. Trimming stripped 2 bases from V and 5 bases from J, with 21 bases between. The CDR3 extends over 17 amino acids. The CDR3 DNA is TGTGCCAGCAGCTTATACGGGACAACTATAAGTTTGGAGACCCAGTACTTC. Its translation is CASSLYGTTISLETQYF.

The V and J genes are TRBV5-8 and TRBJ2-1; D remains ambiguous. Germline V lookup: CDR1 SGHTS, CDR2 YDEGEE. This CDR3 contains 14 residues. Trimming stripped 2 bases from V and 0 bases from J, with 6 bases between. This chain's CDR3 is CASSFGSSYNEQFF. CDR3 coding DNA: TGTGCCAGCAGCTTTGGTAGCTCCTACAATGAGCAGTTCTTC.

This chain joins TRBV10-3 and TRBJ1-1; D is possibly TRBD1 (6 bases). CDR1 ENHRY and CDR2 SYGVKD come from the germline V gene. Trimming removed 4 bases from V and 6 bases from J, with 6 bases in between. The CDR3 extends over 11 amino acids. DNA of the CDR3: TGTGCCATCAGTGGGACAGCTGAAGCTTTCTTT. This encodes CAISGTAEAFF.

CDR3 sequence (DNA): TGTGCCAGCAGCAACTTCCTAGCGGGAGGGGGGGATACGCAGTATTTT. Translated, it gives CASSNFLAGGGDTQYF. V usage is TRBV9 and J usage is TRBJ2-3, with 12 bases lining up with TRBD2. V lost 4 bases to trimming and J lost 6 bases; unmatched junction nucleotides: 9. The CDR3 consists of 16 residues. Germline V gene data show CDR1 as SGDLS and CDR2 as YYNGEE.

The chain uses TRBV30 and TRBJ2-2; the D is unclear. V lost 2 bases and J 4 bases, leaving 11 bases between the germline ends. The CDR3 runs 14 residues. The V gene's germline CDR1 is GTSNPN and CDR2 SVGIG (reference sequence). The CDR3 here is CAWSLTTATGELFF. CDR3 nucleotides: TGTGCCTGGAGTCTAACTACGGCCACCGGGGAGCTGTTTTTT. The whole variable domain, remainder taken from reference TRBV30 and TRBJ2-2, is SQTIHQWPATLVQPVGSPLSLECTVEGTSNPNLYWYRQAAGRGLQLLFYSVGIGQISSEVPQNLSASRPQDRQFILSSKKLLLSDSGFYLCAWSLTTATGELFFGEGSRLTVL.

To note about this clone: A much larger clone differs by one base, so this may be a read error. This chain links TRBV18 with TRBJ1-5; no firm D call. The germline gives CDR1 KGHSH, CDR2 LQKENI. This CDR3 contains 14 residues. CDR3 amino acids: CASPPAGGYQPQHF. The CDR3 DNA is TGTGCCAGCCCACCTGCTGGAGGTTATCAGCCCCAGCATTTT.

The chain is built from TRBV7-3 and TRBJ1-2; 7 bases align to TRBD1. CDR1 and CDR2 (germline): SGHTA, FQGTGA. This CDR3 contains 14 residues. The V and J ends lost 5 bases and 6 bases, in that order; junction bases with no gene match: 9. Written as DNA, the CDR3 is TGTGCCAGCAGCCCAGACAGGGAAGGAGATGGCTACACCTTC. Translating it yields CASSPDREGDGYTF.